This is a list of T cell receptor beta chains from one sample in a study of cytomegalovirus exposure and HLA in healthy donors. Clones were sequenced by immunoSEQ multiplex PCR, and TCRdb holds only the in-frame ones, with some missing. The repertoire consists of about 160,000 clones, with 84% occurring once and the leading ten covering under 2%. The sequenced sample consisted of PBMCs. The receptors here all came from a man between 18 and 35 years old in good health and CMV-seronegative. CDR3s include the opening cysteine and the closing phenylalanine or tryptophan. A D gene is named only where the DNA matches it firmly. Clone size, where shown, is once, few, many, or a class for clones that have expanded.

clone_size,v_call,d_call,j_call,cdr3_aa,cdr3_nt
NA,TRBV5-1,NA,TRBJ2-2,CASSFGTYYTGELFF,TGCGCCAGCAGCTTCGGGACTTATTATACCGGGGAGCTGTTTTTT
NA,TRBV27,NA,TRBJ2-2,CASSSLDNAGELFF,TGTGCCAGCAGTTCCCTGGACAACGCCGGGGAGCTGTTTTTT
NA,TRBV13,NA,TRBJ2-7,CASSLRTLSSYEQYF,TGTGCCAGCAGCTTAAGGACATTAAGCTCCTACGAGCAGTACTTC
NA,TRBV6-6,NA,TRBJ2-7,CASSSLASGAQYF,TGTGCCAGCAGTTCGTTAGCATCAGGGGCGCAGTACTTC
NA,TRBV15,NA,TRBJ2-2,CATSSVGQHTGELFF,TGTGCCACCAGCAGCGTAGGACAGCACACCGGGGAGCTGTTTTTT
once,TRBV18,NA,TRBJ1-1,CASSPPGRTFEAFF,TGTGCCAGCTCACCACCTGGCAGGACTTTCGAAGCTTTCTTT
NA,TRBV7-9,NA,TRBJ2-7,CASSFSGYEQYF,TGTGCCAGCAGCTTTAGCGGCTACGAGCAGTACTTC
NA,TRBV4-2,NA,TRBJ2-3,CASSQGEDPDTQYF,TGTGCCAGCAGCCAAGGGGAGGACCCAGATACGCAGTATTTT
NA,TRBV6-1,NA,TRBJ1-4,CASSSVLNEKLFF,TGTGCCAGCAGTTCGGTCCTCAATGAAAAACTGTTTTTT
NA,TRBV28,NA,TRBJ2-3,CASSLYTVRTDTQYF,TGTGCCAGCAGTTTATACACAGTACGCACAGATACGCAGTATTTT
NA,TRBV7-2,TRBD2,TRBJ2-1,CASSPQAGLAPNEQFF,TGTGCCAGCAGCCCTCAGGCGGGACTAGCGCCTAATGAGCAGTTCTTC
once,TRBV4-3,TRBD2,TRBJ2-1,CASSQETQWVAGYNEQFF,TGCGCCAGCAGCCAAGAGACCCAATGGGTAGCGGGATACAATGAGCAGTTCTTC
NA,TRBV7-2,TRBD2,TRBJ2-3,CASSVLAGVSDTQYF,TGTGCCAGCAGCGTACTAGCGGGAGTATCAGATACGCAGTATTTT
once,TRBV28,NA,TRBJ1-2,CASSRRDYGYTF,TGTGCCAGCAGCCGCCGGGATTATGGCTACACCTTC
NA,TRBV7-2,TRBD2,TRBJ2-3,CASSTSGKSTDTQYF,TGTGCCAGCAGCACAAGCGGGAAAAGCACAGATACGCAGTATTTT
once,TRBV4-1,NA,TRBJ2-7,CASSPRPQIAQGNEQYF,TGCGCCAGCAGCCCCCGCCCACAGATCGCTCAGGGGAACGAGCAGTACTTC
NA,TRBV7-9,NA,TRBJ2-7,CASSSTSYEQYF,TGTGCCAGCAGCTCGACTAGCTACGAGCAGTACTTC
NA,TRBV6-1,TRBD1,TRBJ1-5,CASSEPGQGSGPQHF,TGTGCCAGCAGTGAACCCGGACAGGGGAGCGGGCCCCAGCATTTT
NA,TRBV9,TRBD1,TRBJ2-3,CASSVGQGAGTDTQYF,TGTGCCAGCAGCGTAGGTCAGGGGGCGGGCACAGATACGCAGTATTTT
few,TRBV4-1,TRBD2,TRBJ2-3,CASSPWTSGSTYTQYF,TGCGCCAGCAGCCCCTGGACTAGCGGTAGCACATATACGCAGTATTTT
NA,TRBV5-6,TRBD2,TRBJ2-7,CASSSLGLADSYEQYF,TGTGCCAGCAGCTCCTTGGGTCTAGCGGACTCCTACGAGCAGTACTTC
NA,TRBV4-1,TRBD2,TRBJ2-1,CASSQITLAGPFSYNEQFF,TGCGCCAGCAGCCAGATTACCCTAGCGGGGCCATTCTCCTACAATGAGCAGTTCTTC
NA,TRBV7-9,NA,TRBJ2-7,CASSFGQDSYEQYF,TGTGCCAGCAGCTTTGGCCAGGACTCCTACGAGCAGTACTTC
once,TRBV28,TRBD1,TRBJ1-2,CASSSPYRGQDGYTF,TGTGCCAGCAGTTCCCCTTACAGGGGGCAGGATGGCTACACCTTC
few,TRBV11-2,TRBD1,TRBJ1-2,CASSQGTDYGYTF,TGTGCCAGCAGCCAGGGGACAGACTATGGCTACACCTTC
NA,TRBV28,TRBD1,TRBJ2-5,CASSGGLGQGQETQYF,TGTGCCAGCAGTGGGGGACTGGGACAGGGACAAGAGACCCAGTACTTC
NA,TRBV9,TRBD2,TRBJ2-3,CASSPRGSGGATDTQYF,TGTGCCAGCAGCCCCCGGGGTAGCGGGGGTGCGACAGATACGCAGTATTTT
NA,TRBV27,NA,TRBJ1-1,CASTSGGNTEAFF,TGTGCCAGCACCTCGGGGGGAAACACTGAAGCTTTCTTT
NA,TRBV5-5,TRBD1,TRBJ1-5,CASSTRGSSNQPQHF,TGTGCCAGCAGCACCAGGGGGTCTAGCAATCAGCCCCAGCATTTT